A single sample gave rise to the 21 T cell receptor beta chains below, sequenced in a study of Graves' ophthalmopathy and Graves' hyperthyroidism listed by TCRdb under 2018. The instrument was an Illumina HiSeq 2000. For repertoire sequencing, the TCR beta CDR3 regions were amplified from RNA transcripts. A first-round RT-PCR used HTBI primers with the Qiagen OneStep RT-PCR kit, followed by a second-round multiplex PCR, size selection and purification. Clones were called with MiXCR by TCRdb after fastp trimmed the public reads at Q25, and only in-frame beta chains were retained. Rows matching on CDR3 protein sequence are summarized as one entry with the most common DNA and genes. This sample is represented by about 740,000 distinct CDR3 sequences; around 40% of them were singletons. The top ten hold 40% to 55% of the sample. Sequencing was done on a sample of peripheral blood. The receptors originated from an adult man with Graves' ophthalmopathy.

This clonotype was seen more than once but under ten times. This chain uses TRBV19 with TRBJ1-6; no firm D call. CDR3 length: 17 amino acids. Germline values: CDR1 LNHDA, CDR2 SQIVND (reference sequence). Trimming shortened V by 4 bases and J by 5 bases, and 18 bases separated the two germline ends. The CDR3 reads CASSTDGRASHNSPLHF. The DNA for the CDR3 is TGTGCCAGTAGTACCGATGGACGCGCGTCTCATAATTCACCCCTCCACTTT.

This clonotype was picked up many times. V usage is TRBV6-5 and J usage is TRBJ2-7; 11 nucleotides agree with TRBD1. Germline V gives CDR1 MNHEY, CDR2 SVGAGI. CDR3 length: 15 amino acids. The V and J ends lost 0 bases and 7 bases, in that order; junction bases with no gene match: 5. CDR3 nucleotide sequence: TGTGCCAGCAGTTACTCAGGACAGGGGGCGAAGGAGCAGTACTTC. This translates into CASSYSGQGAKEQYF.

Note on this clonotype: One junction end does not reproduce the germline sequence, and a read error may be involved. CDR3 amino acids: CASSDSDNSPLHF. DNA for the CDR3: TGTGCCAGCAGTGACTCGGATAATTCACCCCTCCACTTT. The chain links TRBV10-3 to TRBJ1-6; no clear D. The CDR3 totals 13 residues. Germline V gives CDR1 ENHRY, CDR2 SYGVKD.

The chain couples TRBV6-6 to TRBJ1-2; D ambiguous. The germline V gene encodes CDR1 MNHNY and CDR2 SVGAGI (reference sequence). V lost 5 bases to trimming and J lost 6 bases, with 10 bases between them. The CDR3 covers 12 residues. For the CDR3, the DNA is TGTGCCAGCAGTCGTTACCCAAATGGCTACACCTTC. The encoded protein is CASSRYPNGYTF.

The chain links TRBV29-1 to TRBJ1-3; D gene uncertain. The germline CDR1 and CDR2 sequences are SQVTM and ANQGSEA. The CDR3 is 14 residues long. Trimming pared 7 bases from V and 2 bases from J, leaving 15 bases between. CDR3 in DNA: TGCAGCGGGGCCTGGGTGAACACTGGAAACACCATATATTTT. Amino acid sequence: CSGAWVNTGNTIYF.

The chain is built from TRBV7-9 and TRBJ2-1, with TRBD2 identical over 8 bases. CDR1 and CDR2 from the germline V gene are SEHNR and FQNEAQ (reference sequence). This CDR3 comprises 15 residues. The junction had 5 bases not matched to a gene; V was cut back by 0 bases and J by 7 bases. CDR3 coding DNA: TGTGCCAGCAGCTTAGCGGTAGCGGGAAAGAATGAGCAGTTCTTC. This codes for CASSLAVAGKNEQFF.

This clonotype was observed at least ten times. V is TRBV15 and J is TRBJ1-4; D perhaps matches TRBD1 (6 bases). This CDR3 region has 17 residues. The germline V gene has CDR1 LNHNV and CDR2 YYDKDF (reference sequence). Trimming left V 0 bases short and J 8 bases short, with 19 bases between. The CDR3 here is CATSRDGLGGLREKLFF. CDR3 DNA sequence: TGTGCCACCAGCAGAGATGGTCTCGGGGGGCTTCGAGAAAAACTGTTTTTT.

This clonotype was observed at least ten times. This sequence joins TRBV10-3 and TRBJ2-5; D uncertain. The V end lost 0 bases, the J end lost 9 bases, and 8 bases lay between the germline ends. From germline, CDR1 is ENHRY and CDR2 SYGVKD. This CDR3 has 12 amino acids. The CDR3 region is CAISESSGSQYF. The CDR3 region has the DNA TGTGCCATCAGTGAGTCTTCGGGTTCCCAGTACTTC.

The chain couples TRBV12-5 to TRBJ1-5, with 8 bases lining up with TRBD1. The CDR3 extends over 16 amino acids. Germline assignment: CDR1 LGHNT and CDR2 FRNRAP. The J segment lost 3 bases and the V segment lost 1 base, leaving 5 bases of the junction unmatched. DNA of the CDR3: TGTGCTAGTGGTTTGGGGACAGGGATAACCAATCAGCCCCAGCATTTT. Its protein product is CASGLGTGITNQPQHF.

This rearrangement joins TRBV19 to TRBJ1-2; D possibly corresponds to TRBD1 (5 bases). The V end lost 8 bases, the J end lost 3 bases, and 16 bases lay between the germline ends. The CDR3 consists of 14 residues. Looked up from germline, CDR1 is LNHDA and CDR2 is SQIVND (reference sequence). This CDR3 reads CASGRDFLDYGYTF. CDR3 bases: TGTGCCAGTGGTCGGGACTTCTTGGACTATGGCTACACCTTC.

This clonotype was seen once. The DNA of the CDR3 is TGCGCCAGCAGCTCTGGACTAGGGTTAAGCTACGAGCAGTACTTC. This translates into CASSSGLGLSYEQYF. V usage is TRBV5-1 and J usage is TRBJ2-7; TRBD2 aligns across 7 bases. J lost 3 bases, V lost 3 bases, and 9 bases had no gene match. This CDR3 is built from 15 residues. The germline V gene has CDR1 SGHRS and CDR2 YFSETQ.

This chain joins TRBV9 and TRBJ1-2; TRBD1 matches at 7 bases. CDR3 length: 15 residues. The junction had 8 bases not matched to a gene; V was cut back by 4 bases and J by 2 bases. CDR1 is SGDLS and CDR2 is YYNGEE in the germline V gene. In nucleotides, the CDR3 is TGTGCCAGCAGCCAAGCTGGCAGGGGGAACTATGGCTACACCTTC. It yields the protein CASSQAGRGNYGYTF. The whole variable domain, remainder taken from reference TRBV9 and TRBJ1-2, is DSGVTQTPKHLITATGQRVTLRCSPRSGDLSVYWYQQSLDQGLQFLIQYYNGEERAKGNILERFSAQQFPDLHSELNLSSLELGDSALYFCASSQAGRGNYGYTFGSGTRLTVV.

V and J are TRBV7-6 and TRBJ2-7, with 12 bases that match TRBD2. This CDR3 spans 16 amino acids. Per germline, CDR1 SGHVS and CDR2 FNYEAQ. The junction had 3 bases not matched to a gene; V was cut back by 2 bases and J by 1 base. CDR3: CASSLRLAGESYEQYF. The CDR3 nucleotides read TGTGCCAGCAGCTTAAGACTAGCGGGGGAATCCTACGAGCAGTACTTC.

The chain is built from TRBV24-1 and TRBJ1-5, with unresolved D. V lost 5 bases and J 11 bases, leaving 24 bases between the germline ends. CDR1 is KGHDR, CDR2 SFDVKD, per germline. The CDR3 is 16 amino acids. The CDR3 protein is CATSGPRAQPEETQHF. The CDR3 coding sequence is TGTGCCACCAGTGGCCCTCGAGCCCAGCCGGAGGAGACCCAGCATTTT.

Ten or more counts support this clonotype. This rearrangement joins TRBV24-1 to TRBJ2-7; the match to TRBD1 covers 7 bases. The CDR3 consists of 16 residues. The V segment lost 6 bases and the J segment 2 bases; nucleotides outside the gene matches: 12. The germline gives CDR1 KGHDR, CDR2 SFDVKD. CDR3 region: CATSLTNRDSTYEQYF. The CDR3 DNA sequence: TGTGCCACCAGTCTCACCAACCGGGACAGTACCTACGAGCAGTACTTC.

This clonotype was seen a handful of times. The chain combines TRBV7-2 with TRBJ1-4; 7 bases match TRBD1. J lost 5 bases, V lost 4 bases, and 10 bases had no gene match. The CDR3 is 16 amino acids. CDR1 and CDR2 from the germline V gene are SGHTA and FQGNSA. The CDR3 is CASSSFLGTANEKLFF. DNA of the CDR3: TGTGCCAGCAGCTCCTTTTTGGGGACAGCAAATGAAAAACTGTTTTTT.

This chain joins TRBV29-1 and TRBJ2-1; possible D gene TRBD2, 6 bases. The length of the CDR3 is 13 residues. Trimming left V 3 bases short and J 9 bases short, with 15 bases between. CDR1 SQVTM and CDR2 ANQGSEA come from the germline V gene. CDR3 bases: TGCAGCGTTGAGGCGGGGTCCTATAGTGAGCAGTTCTTC. Translated: CSVEAGSYSEQFF.

Many counts were recorded for this clonotype. The chain links TRBV7-2 to TRBJ1-2, with TRBD1 matching over 7 bases. Looked up from germline, CDR1 is SGHTA and CDR2 is FQGNSA. V gave up 5 bases and J gave up 6 bases; unmatched junction bases: 6. This CDR3 comprises 13 residues. The CDR3 sequence: CASSQVGGDGYTF. CDR3 coding DNA: TGTGCCAGCAGCCAAGTAGGGGGCGATGGCTACACCTTC.

J is TRBJ2-2 and V is TRBV25-1, with a possible D match to TRBD2 (5 bases). CDR3 length: 15 amino acids. The germline V gene has CDR1 MGHDK and CDR2 SYGVNS. Trimming pared 6 bases from V and 9 bases from J, leaving 20 bases between. CDR3 nucleotide sequence: TGTGCCAGCAGCTTGGGTAACGGGGTGACCAGGGAGCTGTTTTTT. This encodes CASSLGNGVTRELFF.

This clonotype was observed many times. The chain has TRBV20-1 and TRBJ1-6; 8 positions match TRBD1. The CDR3 contains 13 residues. After removal of 7 bases from V and 7 bases from J, the junction contained 6 bases not matched to a gene. Germline CDR1 is DFQATT and CDR2 is SNEGSKA (reference sequence). The CDR3 DNA sequence: TGCAGTGGCAGGGGGCCGGGGAATTCACCCCTCCACTTT. Translation gives CSGRGPGNSPLHF.

This clonotype was recorded at least ten times. The chain couples TRBV7-8 to TRBJ1-6; 11 positions agree with TRBD1. The J segment lost 10 bases and the V segment lost 3 bases, leaving 14 bases of the junction unmatched. The CDR3 runs 18 residues. Germline CDR1 is SGHVS and CDR2 is FQNEAQ. The CDR3 nucleotides read TGTGCCAGCAGCTTGGCGGGACAGGGGGTATCCTCGGGATCACCCCTCCACTTT. Protein: CASSLAGQGVSSGSPLHF.